Following are 27 T cell receptor beta chains from one sample sequenced in a study of blood T cell repertoires in COVID-19. Clones were sequenced by immunoSEQ multiplex PCR, and TCRdb holds only the in-frame ones, with some missing. The top ten clones hold 10% of a sample with about 320,000 clones, 80% to 90% of them seen once. The sample consisted of PBMCs or T cells enriched from blood (not recorded which). The receptor set was obtained from a woman between 18 and 29 years old who had recovered from COVID-19.

As to this clone: Other DNA sequences in the same sample also yield this CDR3. The chain uses TRBV27 and TRBJ2-1; D perhaps matches TRBD2 (6 bases). The CDR3 spans 15 residues. From germline, CDR1 is MNHEY and CDR2 SMNVEV (reference sequence). V was cut by 2 bases and J by 1 base, with 9 bases left in between. CDR3 sequence: CASSLSGFSYNEQFF. The CDR3, as DNA: TGTGCCAGCAGTTTAAGCGGGTTTTCCTACAATGAGCAGTTCTTC.

The chain carries TRBV7-9 and TRBJ1-1, with D perhaps TRBD1 (6 bases). Trimming stripped 5 bases from V and 7 bases from J, with 14 bases between. The CDR3 consists of 13 residues. The germline V gene encodes CDR1 SEHNR and CDR2 FQNEAQ (reference sequence). CDR3 bases: TGTGCCAGCAGCGATGGACAGTGGGATGAAGCTTTCTTT. It is translated as CASSDGQWDEAFF.

The rearrangement joins TRBV12-3 or TRBV12-4 to TRBJ2-7; no firm D call. The CDR3 totals 11 residues. V dropped 4 bases and J dropped 7 bases, with 8 bases sitting between them. CDR3 nucleotide sequence: TGTGCCAGCAGTTCTCTACGGGAGCAGTACTTC. Its translation is CASSSLREQYF.

V is TRBV4-1 and J is TRBJ1-1, with a possible D match to TRBD1 (5 bases). CDR1 is MGHRA and CDR2 is YSYEKL in the germline V gene. The V end lost 9 bases, the J end lost 1 base, and 12 bases lay between the germline ends. This CDR3 has 13 amino acids. CDR3: CASLQVGNTEAFF. CDR3 sequence (DNA): TGCGCCAGTTTACAGGTTGGGAACACTGAAGCTTTCTTT.

This clone was found once. The chain is built from TRBV2 and TRBJ1-5, with D perhaps TRBD1 (5 bases). This CDR3 region has 14 residues. Germline V gives CDR1 SNHLY, CDR2 FYNNEI. With 6 bases removed from V and 4 bases from J, the gap between germline ends came to 13 bases. This CDR3 is CASRGDSFNQPQHF. The CDR3 nucleotides read TGTGCCAGCAGAGGTGACAGCTTTAATCAGCCCCAGCATTTT.

This chain connects TRBV5-1 to TRBJ2-7, with 13 bases lining up with TRBD2. Germline V gene lookup returns CDR1 SGHRS and CDR2 YFSETQ. Trimming cost V 5 bases and J 3 bases; bases outside gene matches: 14. This CDR3 region has 18 residues. This CDR3 is CASRQTGLAGQVFYEQYF. The CDR3 DNA follows: TGCGCCAGCAGACAAACGGGACTAGCGGGACAAGTTTTCTACGAGCAGTACTTC.

The genes are TRBV7-2 and TRBJ2-7; 7 positions match TRBD2. CDR1 is SGHTA, CDR2 FQGNSA, per germline. The CDR3 covers 14 residues. With V trimmed by 4 bases and J by 2 bases, 5 bases remained unmatched. Here the CDR3 DNA reads TGTGCCAGCAGCTGGTCGGGAGGTACCTACGAGCAGTACTTC. This encodes CASSWSGGTYEQYF. Together with reference TRBV7-2 and TRBJ2-7, the CDR3 gives the full variable domain: GAGVSQSPSNKVTEKGKDVELRCDPISGHTALYWYRQSLGQGLEFLIYFQGNSAPDKSGLPSDRFSAERTGGSVSTLTIQRTQQEDSAVYLCASSWSGGTYEQYFGPGTRLTVT.

V is TRBV5-1 and J is TRBJ2-5; D gene unclear. Germline CDR1 SGHRS, CDR2 YFSETQ. V was trimmed by 1 base and J by 1 base, leaving 11 bases between them. The CDR3 is 15 amino acids. The CDR3: CASSLNSLTQETQYF. In DNA form, the CDR3 reads TGCGCCAGCAGCTTGAATAGCCTAACCCAAGAGACCCAGTACTTC.

The J gene is TRBJ2-2, the V gene TRBV5-5; 11 nucleotides line up with TRBD2. V was pared by 4 bases and J by 6 bases, with 11 bases of the junction left unmatched. This CDR3 is built from 17 residues. Germline loops: CDR1 SGHKS, CDR2 YYEKEE (reference sequence). CDR3 DNA sequence: TGTGCCAGCAGCAGCCGGATAGCGGGGGGGCCATCCGGGGAGCTGTTTTTT. Its translation is CASSSRIAGGPSGELFF.

V gene TRBV9 combines with J gene TRBJ1-2; the match to TRBD1 covers 8 bases. V dropped 3 bases and J dropped 2; count of bases not matched to a gene: 3. Germline CDR1 and CDR2: SGDLS and YYNGEE. This CDR3 region has 14 residues. CDR3 in DNA: TGTGCCAGCAGCGGGACAGGGAGAAACTATGGCTACACCTTC. It specifies CASSGTGRNYGYTF.

V gene TRBV5-5 combines with J gene TRBJ2-3, with D unresolved. Germline V gene data show CDR1 as SGHKS and CDR2 as YYEKEE (reference sequence). Trimming pared 0 bases from V and 6 bases from J, leaving 11 bases between. The CDR3 loop spans 14 amino acids. The chain's CDR3 is CASSLVASHDTQYF. CDR3 nucleotides: TGTGCCAGCAGCTTGGTAGCTAGTCACGATACGCAGTATTTT. The variable domain in full, with the rest retrieved from reference TRBV5-5 and TRBJ2-3, is DAGVTQSPTHLIKTRGQQVTLRCSPISGHKSVSWYQQVLGQGPQFIFQYYEKEERGRGNFPDRFSARQFPNYSSELNVNALLLGDSALYLCASSLVASHDTQYFGPGTRLTVL.

DNA of the CDR3: TGTGCCGCCGCGGCCCTAGACGACAATGAGCAGTTCTTC. Translating gives CAAAALDDNEQFF. The J gene is TRBJ2-1, the V gene TRBV24-1; D is ambiguous. This CDR3 is built from 13 residues. CDR1 is KGHDR, CDR2 SFDVKD, per germline. Trimming left V 12 bases short and J 5 bases short, with 16 bases between.

The rearrangement links TRBV6-5 to TRBJ2-7, with D maybe TRBD2 (6 bases). Trimming cost V 0 bases and J 5 bases, with 14 bases left between them. The CDR3 length is 15 residues. The germline gives CDR1 MNHEY, CDR2 SVGAGI. The CDR3 loop reads CASSYSKGRRHEQYF. CDR3 DNA sequence: TGTGCCAGCAGTTACTCGAAAGGGAGGCGCCACGAGCAGTACTTC.

This rearrangement joins TRBV6-5 to TRBJ1-6, with TRBD1 identical over 10 bases. The CDR3 loop spans 15 amino acids. After removal of 2 bases from V and 10 bases from J, the junction contained 5 bases not matched to a gene. The germline gives CDR1 MNHEY, CDR2 SVGAGI. The CDR3 here is CASSYEGTGVSPLHF. The CDR3 nucleotides read TGTGCCAGCAGTTACGAGGGGACAGGGGTCTCACCCCTCCACTTT.

This chain uses TRBV7-9 with TRBJ1-6; TRBD1 might be the D (5 bases). V lost 3 bases, J lost 4 bases, and 19 bases lay in between. This CDR3 comprises 18 residues. CDR1 and CDR2 (germline): SEHNR, FQNEAQ (reference sequence). CDR3 amino acids: CASSLVRDWATYNSPLHF. The CDR3 DNA sequence: TGTGCCAGCAGCTTGGTGCGGGACTGGGCAACTTATAATTCACCCCTCCACTTT.

This clone occurred once. Other DNA sequences of this sample code for an identical CDR3. The genes are TRBV28 and TRBJ1-1; TRBD1 is a possible D gene (5 bases). The V gene's germline CDR1 is MDHEN and CDR2 SYDVKM. V lost 2 bases and J lost 5, with 9 bases in between. The CDR3 contains 13 residues. CDR3 nucleotide sequence: TGTGCCAGCAGTTTAGGAGGGGTTACTGAAGCTTTCTTT. Its translation is CASSLGGVTEAFF.

This chain connects TRBV19 to TRBJ2-1; D is perhaps TRBD2 (6 bases). The V and J ends lost 3 bases and 2 bases respectively, with 11 bases between them. The V gene's germline CDR1 is LNHDA and CDR2 SQIVND (reference sequence). The CDR3 loop spans 15 amino acids. CDR3 protein: CASSILEGTYNEQFF. The CDR3 nucleotides read TGTGCCAGTAGTATTTTGGAGGGCACCTACAATGAGCAGTTCTTC.

This clone has only one observation. The gene calls are TRBV19 and TRBJ2-2, with a tentative D call TRBD2 (6 bases). This CDR3 is built from 15 residues. The germline gives CDR1 LNHDA, CDR2 SQIVND (reference sequence). Trimming took off 1 base at V and 6 bases at J, with 12 bases between the two ends. CDR3 amino acids: CASSIGSREAGELFF. In DNA form, the CDR3 reads TGTGCCAGTAGTATAGGCAGCAGGGAGGCCGGGGAGCTGTTTTTT.

This chain uses TRBV7-2 with TRBJ1-3; D may be TRBD1 (5 bases). The CDR3 totals 16 residues. Germline V gene data show CDR1 as SGHTA and CDR2 as FQGNSA. Trimming took 4 bases from V and 0 from J, leaving 13 bases between them. The CDR3 loop reads CASSSRTDSSGNTIYF. CDR3 coding DNA: TGTGCCAGCAGCTCAAGGACCGACAGCTCTGGAAACACCATATATTTT.

In DNA form, the CDR3 reads TGTGCCAGCAGTGGGCGGTCAGGGGGTAGCTATGGCTACACCTTC. It specifies CASSGRSGGSYGYTF. The chain carries TRBV2 and TRBJ1-2; 7 bases line up with TRBD1. CDR1 is SNHLY, CDR2 FYNNEI, per germline. The ends lost 4 bases at V and 4 bases at J; junction bases unmatched: 9. The CDR3 totals 15 residues.

The chain uses TRBV5-1 and TRBJ2-3; 14 nucleotides agree with TRBD2. Losses at the gene ends were 0 bases for V and 1 base for J; bases not matched to a gene: 4. Germline V gene data show CDR1 as SGHRS and CDR2 as YFSETQ. This CDR3 contains 18 residues. Here the CDR3 DNA reads TGCGCCAGCAGCTTGGGACTAGCGGGGGGGCCTGGCACAGATACGCAGTATTTT. Its protein is CASSLGLAGGPGTDTQYF.

The chain employs TRBV2 and TRBJ2-7; tentatively, D is TRBD2 (6 bases). CDR3 length: 13 amino acids. Germline assignment: CDR1 SNHLY and CDR2 FYNNEI. Trimming shortened V by 11 bases and J by 3 bases, and 17 bases separated the two germline ends. The DNA of the CDR3 is TGTGCCTATCGAGAGACTAGAGGCTACGAGCAGTACTTC. Encoded protein: CAYRETRGYEQYF.

The chain has TRBV19 and TRBJ1-3; D ambiguous. The CDR3 runs 14 residues. Trimming removed 4 bases at V and 4 bases at J, with 11 bases between. Germline CDR1 reads LNHDA; CDR2 reads SQIVND (reference sequence). The CDR3 loop is CASSTTSGGNTIYF. The CDR3 bases are TGTGCCAGTAGTACAACGTCAGGAGGAAACACCATATATTTT.

The J gene is TRBJ1-6, the V gene TRBV4-1, with no clear D. The CDR3 contains 15 residues. Looked up from germline, CDR1 is MGHRA and CDR2 is YSYEKL. V gave up 0 bases and J gave up 8 bases, with 11 bases separating them. CDR3: CASSQDSGVYSPLHF. CDR3 DNA: TGCGCCAGCAGCCAAGATTCCGGGGTCTATTCACCCCTCCACTTT.

The V gene is TRBV19, the J gene TRBJ2-3, with TRBD2 identical over 9 bases. V gave up 3 bases and J gave up 7 bases; unmatched junction bases: 8. Germline V CDR1 and CDR2: LNHDA, SQIVND (reference sequence). The CDR3 spans 15 residues. CDR3 residues: CASSMLAGSIYTQYF. As DNA, the CDR3 is TGTGCCAGTAGTATGCTAGCGGGGTCAATATATACGCAGTATTTT. The full variable domain, in which reference TRBV19 and TRBJ2-3 provide the parts outside the CDR3, is DGGITQSPKYLFRKEGQNVTLSCEQNLNHDAMYWYRQDPGQGLRLIYYSQIVNDFQKGDIAEGYSVSREKKESFPLTVTSAQKNPTAFYLCASSMLAGSIYTQYFGPGTRLTVL.

The CDR3 sequence is CATTQGAEGYTF. The CDR3 nucleotides are TGTGCCACCACACAGGGGGCGGAGGGCTACACCTTC. The chain uses TRBV5-4 and TRBJ1-2; 9 nucleotides align to TRBD1. Unmatched junction bases numbered 8, after V lost 9 bases and J lost 8 bases. This CDR3 region has 12 residues. CDR1 is SGHNT, CDR2 YYREEE, per germline (reference sequence).

The V gene is TRBV27, the J gene TRBJ1-6; the D gene is possibly TRBD1 (5 bases). Germline CDR1 and CDR2: MNHEY and SMNVEV (reference sequence). With 5 bases removed from V and 10 bases from J, the gap between germline ends came to 15 bases. This CDR3 spans 14 amino acids. Here the CDR3 DNA reads TGTGCCAGCAGTCCGGGGGGGGTGCGGTCACCCCTCCACTTT. Residues: CASSPGGVRSPLHF.